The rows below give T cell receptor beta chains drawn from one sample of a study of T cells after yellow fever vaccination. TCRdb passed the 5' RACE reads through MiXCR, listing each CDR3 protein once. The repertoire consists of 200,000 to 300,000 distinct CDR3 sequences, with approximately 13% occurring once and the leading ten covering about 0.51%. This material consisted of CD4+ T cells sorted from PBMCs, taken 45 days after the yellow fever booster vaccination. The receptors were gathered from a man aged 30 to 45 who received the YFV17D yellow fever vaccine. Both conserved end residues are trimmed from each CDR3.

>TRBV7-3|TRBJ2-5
ASSLAHGTGRETQY
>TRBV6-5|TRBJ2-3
ASSLGTSGRRDTQY
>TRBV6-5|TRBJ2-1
ASSYSGQGLDEQF
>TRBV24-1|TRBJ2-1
ATSDPPGGEQF
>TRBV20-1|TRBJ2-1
SAGWNEQF
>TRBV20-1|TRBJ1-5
GINRESNQPQH
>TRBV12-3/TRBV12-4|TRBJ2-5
ASGGTGVRETQY
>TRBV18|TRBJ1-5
ASSPGQGAGQPQH
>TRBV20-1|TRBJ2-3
SASRGGQPADTQY
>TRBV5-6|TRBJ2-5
ASSLLGAQETQY
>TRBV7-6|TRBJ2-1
ASSLQGVGVNEQF
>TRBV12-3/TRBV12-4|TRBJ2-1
ASSPHTVSYNEQF
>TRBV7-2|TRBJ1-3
ASSRQDIPGNTIY
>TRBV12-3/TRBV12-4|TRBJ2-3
ASSLRRASTDTQY
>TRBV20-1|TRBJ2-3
SASGLAPLTDTQY
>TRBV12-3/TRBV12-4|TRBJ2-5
ASRAGAKETQY
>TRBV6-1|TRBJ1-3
ASSPRQAGNTIY
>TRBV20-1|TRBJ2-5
RAGVQETQY
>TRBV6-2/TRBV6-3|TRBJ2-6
ASSYSGAGGAGANVLT
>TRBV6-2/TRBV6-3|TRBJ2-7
ASSSSGMGYEQY
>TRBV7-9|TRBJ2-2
ASSPGRSLNTGELF
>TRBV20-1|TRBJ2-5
SATAGETQY
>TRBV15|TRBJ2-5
ATSREYQASLPQETQY
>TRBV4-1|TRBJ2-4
ASSQDEGLAKNIQY
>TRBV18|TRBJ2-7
ASSPRLQGLHEQY
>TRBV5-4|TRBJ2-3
ASSSPVERVTDTQY
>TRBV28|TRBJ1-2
ASSGTGPFYGYT
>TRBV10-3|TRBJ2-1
AISESQSRMSYDEQF
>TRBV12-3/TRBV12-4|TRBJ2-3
ASTLAGGYGTDTQY